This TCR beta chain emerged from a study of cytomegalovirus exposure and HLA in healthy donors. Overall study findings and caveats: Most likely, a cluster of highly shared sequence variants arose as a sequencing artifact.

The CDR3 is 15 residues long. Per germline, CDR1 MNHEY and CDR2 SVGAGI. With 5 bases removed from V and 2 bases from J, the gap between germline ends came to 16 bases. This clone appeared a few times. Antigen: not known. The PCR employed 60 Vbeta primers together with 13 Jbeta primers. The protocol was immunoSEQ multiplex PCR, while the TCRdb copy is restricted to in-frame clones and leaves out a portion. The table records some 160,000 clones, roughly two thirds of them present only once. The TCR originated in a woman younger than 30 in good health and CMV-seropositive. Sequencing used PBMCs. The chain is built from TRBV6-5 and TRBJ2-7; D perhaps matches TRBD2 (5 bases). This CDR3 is CASSPRRTHPYEQYF. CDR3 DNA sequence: TGTGCCAGCAGTCCAAGGAGGACCCACCCCTACGAGCAGTACTTC.